The sequence of this T cell receptor beta chain was determined in a study of T cell repertoires in cytomegalovirus infection. Study details: Recently identified HLA-C-restricted CMV epitopes were used, and well-studied HLA-B-restricted CMV epitopes were used as well. Public signatures in TCR beta pointed to CMV infection and matching HLA type. Study-level findings and limits: In two of eight donors, the top clonotype was HLA-C-restricted CMV-specific.

TCRdb reprocessed the reads via MiXCR and lists one record per CDR3 protein. The sample has 800,000 to 950,000 distinct CDR3 sequences, around a third seen once. The CDR3 spans 17 residues. Germline CDR1 is SGHTA and CDR2 is FQGNSA. The trim removed 2 bases at V and 7 bases at J, leaving 9 bases unmatched. As for this clonotype: Its target is not known.

The rearrangement links TRBV7-2 to TRBJ2-1; 12 bases line up with TRBD2. Sample: cultured CD8+ T cells from PBMCs, taken from culture after CMV antigen stimulation. This TCR was recovered from a human donor in good health (CMV status not recorded). Some clones in this sample may be carry-over from other donors' samples. The CDR3 DNA reads TGTGCCAGCAGCTTAAATAGGGGCCTAGCGGGGGGGAATGAGCAGTTCTTC. Protein sequence: CASSLNRGLAGGNEQFF.